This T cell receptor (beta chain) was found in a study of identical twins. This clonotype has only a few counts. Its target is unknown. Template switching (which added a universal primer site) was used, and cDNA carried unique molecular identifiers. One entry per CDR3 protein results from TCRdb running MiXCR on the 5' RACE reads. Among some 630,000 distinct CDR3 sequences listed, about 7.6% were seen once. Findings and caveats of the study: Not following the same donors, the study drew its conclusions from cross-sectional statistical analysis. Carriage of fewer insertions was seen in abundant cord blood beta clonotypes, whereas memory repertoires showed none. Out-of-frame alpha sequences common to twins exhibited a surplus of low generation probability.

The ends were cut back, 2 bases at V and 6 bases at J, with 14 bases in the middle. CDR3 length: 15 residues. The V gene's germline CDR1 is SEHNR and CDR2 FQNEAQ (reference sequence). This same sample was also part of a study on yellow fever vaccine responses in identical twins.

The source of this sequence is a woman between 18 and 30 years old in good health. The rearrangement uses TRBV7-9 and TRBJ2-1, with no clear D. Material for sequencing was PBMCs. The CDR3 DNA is TGTGCCAGCAGCTTAAGGCCCAATTCGCCCAATGAGCAGTTCTTC. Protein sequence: CASSLRPNSPNEQFF.